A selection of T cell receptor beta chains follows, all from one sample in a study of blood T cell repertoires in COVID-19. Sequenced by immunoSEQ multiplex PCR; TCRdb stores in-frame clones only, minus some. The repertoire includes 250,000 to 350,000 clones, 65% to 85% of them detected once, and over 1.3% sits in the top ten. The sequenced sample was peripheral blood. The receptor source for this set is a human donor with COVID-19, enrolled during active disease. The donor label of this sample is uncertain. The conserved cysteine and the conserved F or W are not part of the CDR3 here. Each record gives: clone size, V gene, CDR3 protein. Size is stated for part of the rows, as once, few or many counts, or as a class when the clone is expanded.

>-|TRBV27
ASSRGTGASYEQY
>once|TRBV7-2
ASSEGQPQH
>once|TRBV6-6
ASSRNGFHEKLF
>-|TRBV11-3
ASSLGTGDGANVLT
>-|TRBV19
ASSARVAGEAYEQY
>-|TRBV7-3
ASSASTPGLAAFRTQY
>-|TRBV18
ASSLSIGVRGPSTDTQY
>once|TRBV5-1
ASSLAGSGTTGELF
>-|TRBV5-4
ASSLDGTVQETQY
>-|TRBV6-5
ASRASGRTDTQY
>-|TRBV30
AWSAGSTGDTEAF
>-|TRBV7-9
ASSRPGTGGGGTDTQY
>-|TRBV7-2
ASSLTGTGVMGYT
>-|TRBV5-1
ASSLQGANEKLF
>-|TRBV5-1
ASSFRTGETQY
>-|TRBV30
AWSRGQRQY
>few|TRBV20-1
SAGGNEQF
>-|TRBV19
ASSTPLAGSYEQY
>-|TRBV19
ASSPGQVHEQY
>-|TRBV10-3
AIRGENEQF
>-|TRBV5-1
ASSWTSEVGEQF
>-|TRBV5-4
ASSPGQGSYEQY
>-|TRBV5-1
ASRPPSTGSSYNEQF
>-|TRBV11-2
ASSLGLAGAYEQY
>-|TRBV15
ATSRDLTSTDTQY
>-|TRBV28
ASSSQGNEQF
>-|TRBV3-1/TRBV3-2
ASSQVVSVGDEKLF
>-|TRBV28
ASSPRDTHYGYT
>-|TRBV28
ASTQQGNTIY
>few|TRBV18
ASSNGGTHTDTQY
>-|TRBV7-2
ASSNDGQIAYNSPLH
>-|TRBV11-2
ASSFGDTQY
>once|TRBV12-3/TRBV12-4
ASRPGQEGEQF
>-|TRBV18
ASSLRDRGYNEQF
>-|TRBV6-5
ASSRTSGRPETQY
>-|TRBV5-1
ASSLAAGTEAF
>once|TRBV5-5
ASSLTPGTGLSQPQH
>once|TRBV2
ASRGGRSNEKLF
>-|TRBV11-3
ASSLGPGAPNEQF
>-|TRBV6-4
ASSGERGIGELF
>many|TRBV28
ASGGQARQTGELF
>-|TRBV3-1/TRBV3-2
ASSQDQTGRNSPLH
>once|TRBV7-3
ASSHTSRPGLAGRGEQF
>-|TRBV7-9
ASSFNPQGTGETQY
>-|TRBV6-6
ASSSAGTGAGEQY
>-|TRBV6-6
ASRRAPEREAF
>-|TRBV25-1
ASSQPGLGYEQY
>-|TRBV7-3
ASSLTQWNRGNEQF
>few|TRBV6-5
ATTRGVHTGELF
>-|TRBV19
ASKAPLTGEQF
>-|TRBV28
ASSLSKGSGNTIY
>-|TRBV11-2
ASNSIEREQY
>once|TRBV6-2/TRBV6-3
ASSPHYEQY
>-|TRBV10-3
AINSFRGTEAF
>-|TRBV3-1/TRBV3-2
ASSQDLWGQYSYGYT